This T cell receptor beta chain stems from a study of blood T cell repertoires in COVID-19. With 1 base removed from V and 0 bases from J, the gap between germline ends came to 4 bases. Germline CDR1 reads MGHDK; CDR2 reads SYGVNS. The CDR3 length is 14 residues. Profiled with immunoSEQ multiplex PCR; TCRdb holds only in-frame clones, not every one. Of about 300,000 clones detected, approximately 89% appear once; the ten largest clones hold over 2%. The J gene is TRBJ1-3, the V gene TRBV25-1, with no clear D. Material: peripheral blood. The sequence came from a woman aged 25 to 39 with COVID-19, enrolled during active disease. CDR3 sequence (DNA): TGTGCCAGCAGTGAATCAGGCTCTGGAAACACCATATATTTT. It is translated as CASSESGSGNTIYF.